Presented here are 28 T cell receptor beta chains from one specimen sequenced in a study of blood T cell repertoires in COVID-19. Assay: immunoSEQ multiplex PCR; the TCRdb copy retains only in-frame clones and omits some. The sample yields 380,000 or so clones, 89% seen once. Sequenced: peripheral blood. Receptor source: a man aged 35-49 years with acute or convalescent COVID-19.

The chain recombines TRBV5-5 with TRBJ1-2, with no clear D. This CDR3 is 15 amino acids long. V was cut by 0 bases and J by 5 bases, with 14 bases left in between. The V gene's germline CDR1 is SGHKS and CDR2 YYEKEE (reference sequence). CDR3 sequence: CASSLGGGSGYGYTF. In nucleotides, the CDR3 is TGTGCCAGCAGCTTGGGCGGTGGCTCGGGGTATGGCTACACCTTC.

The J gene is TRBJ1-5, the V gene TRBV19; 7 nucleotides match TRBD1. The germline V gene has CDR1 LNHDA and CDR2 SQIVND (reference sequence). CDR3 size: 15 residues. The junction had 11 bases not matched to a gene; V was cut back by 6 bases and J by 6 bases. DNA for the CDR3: TGTGCCAGTAGGCAAACAGGGGACGGGGGTCAGCCCCAGCATTTT. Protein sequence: CASRQTGDGGQPQHF.

CDR3 amino acids: CASSYDRGRRYEQYF. In DNA form, the CDR3 reads TGTGCCAGTAGCTACGACAGGGGGCGACGCTACGAGCAGTACTTC. The rearrangement links TRBV19 to TRBJ2-7, with TRBD1 matching 10 bases. The germline gives CDR1 LNHDA, CDR2 SQIVND (reference sequence). V lost 6 bases, J lost 3 bases, and 8 bases stayed unmatched. This CDR3 comprises 15 residues.

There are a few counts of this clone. CDR3 residues: CASKRTRSYEQYF. Written as DNA, the CDR3 is TGCGCCAGCAAAAGAACGAGGTCCTACGAGCAGTACTTC. The chain employs TRBV10-1 and TRBJ2-7; D is undetermined. The CDR3 totals 13 residues. CDR1 and CDR2 (germline): WNHNN, SYGVQD (reference sequence). The ends were cut back, 7 bases at V and 1 base at J, with 11 bases in the middle.

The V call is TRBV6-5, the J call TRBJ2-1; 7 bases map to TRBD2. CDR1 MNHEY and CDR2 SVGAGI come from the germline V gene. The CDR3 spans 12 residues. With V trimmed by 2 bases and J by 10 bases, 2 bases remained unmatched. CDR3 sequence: CASSYGEGEQFF. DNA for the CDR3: TGTGCCAGCAGTTACGGGGAGGGAGAGCAGTTCTTC.

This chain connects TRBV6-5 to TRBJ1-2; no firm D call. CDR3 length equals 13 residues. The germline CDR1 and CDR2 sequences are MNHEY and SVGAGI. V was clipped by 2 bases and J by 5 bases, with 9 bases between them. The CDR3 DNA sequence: TGTGCCAGCAGTTACCGACGGGAGTATGGCTACACCTTC. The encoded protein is CASSYRREYGYTF.

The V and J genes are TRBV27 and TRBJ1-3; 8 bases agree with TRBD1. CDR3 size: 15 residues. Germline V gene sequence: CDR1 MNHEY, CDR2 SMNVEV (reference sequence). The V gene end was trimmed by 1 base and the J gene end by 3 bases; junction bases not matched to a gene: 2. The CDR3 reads CASSLYGQGGNTIYF. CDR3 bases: TGTGCCAGCAGTTTATACGGACAGGGTGGAAACACCATATATTTT.

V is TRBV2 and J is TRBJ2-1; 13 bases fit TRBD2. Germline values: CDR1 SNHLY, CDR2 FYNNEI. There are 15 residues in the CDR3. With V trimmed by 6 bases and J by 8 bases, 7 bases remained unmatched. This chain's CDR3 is CASRLLAGGPHEQFF. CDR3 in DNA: TGTGCCAGCAGATTACTAGCGGGAGGGCCTCATGAGCAGTTCTTC.

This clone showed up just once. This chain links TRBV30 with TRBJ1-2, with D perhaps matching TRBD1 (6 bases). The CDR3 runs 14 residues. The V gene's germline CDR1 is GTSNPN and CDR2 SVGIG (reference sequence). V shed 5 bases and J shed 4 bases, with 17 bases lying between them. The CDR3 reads CAWDSGHHSYGYTF. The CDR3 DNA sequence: TGTGCCTGGGACTCGGGACACCACTCCTATGGCTACACCTTC.

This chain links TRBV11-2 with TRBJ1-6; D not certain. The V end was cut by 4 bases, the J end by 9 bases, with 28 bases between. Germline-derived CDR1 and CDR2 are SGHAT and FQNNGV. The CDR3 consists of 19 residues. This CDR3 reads CASSSTYGKRDPFSSPLHF. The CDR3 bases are TGTGCCAGCAGCTCCACTTATGGGAAGCGGGATCCATTTAGTTCACCCCTCCACTTT. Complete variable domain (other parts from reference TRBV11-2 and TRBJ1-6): EAGVAQSPRYKIIEKRQSVAFWCNPISGHATLYWYQQILGQGPKLLIQFQNNGVVDDSQLPKDRFSAERLKGVDSTLKIQPAKLEDSAVYLCASSSTYGKRDPFSSPLHFGNGTRLTVT.

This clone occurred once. Here the CDR3 reads CAWSTGTGDQPQHF. In DNA, the CDR3 is TGTGCCTGGAGTACCGGGACAGGGGATCAGCCCCAGCATTTT. The chain has TRBV30 and TRBJ1-5; 10 bases are a match to TRBD1. This CDR3 comprises 14 residues. V shed 2 bases, J shed 5 bases, and the junction held 3 bases outside the gene matches. Per germline, CDR1 GTSNPN and CDR2 SVGIG (reference sequence).

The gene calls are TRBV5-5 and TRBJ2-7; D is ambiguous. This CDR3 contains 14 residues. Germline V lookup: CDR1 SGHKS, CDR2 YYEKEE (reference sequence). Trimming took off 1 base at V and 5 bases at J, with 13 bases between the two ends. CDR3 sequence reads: CASSLRSSSHEQYF. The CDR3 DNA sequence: TGTGCCAGCAGCTTGAGGTCTAGTTCCCACGAGCAGTACTTC.

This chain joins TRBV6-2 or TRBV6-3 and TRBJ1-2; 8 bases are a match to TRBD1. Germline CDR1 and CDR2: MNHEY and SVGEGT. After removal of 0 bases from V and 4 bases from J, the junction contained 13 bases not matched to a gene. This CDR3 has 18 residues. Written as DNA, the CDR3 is TGTGCCAGCAGTTACTCACGGACAGGGAGGATGAAGGTCTATGGCTACACCTTC. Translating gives CASSYSRTGRMKVYGYTF.

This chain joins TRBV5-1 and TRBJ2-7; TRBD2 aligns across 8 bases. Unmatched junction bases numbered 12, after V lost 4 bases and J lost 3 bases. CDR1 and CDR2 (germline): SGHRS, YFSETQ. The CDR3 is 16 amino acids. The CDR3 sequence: CASSGGGRGLSYEQYF. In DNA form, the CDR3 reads TGCGCCAGCAGCGGCGGGGGGCGCGGCCTGAGCTACGAGCAGTACTTC.

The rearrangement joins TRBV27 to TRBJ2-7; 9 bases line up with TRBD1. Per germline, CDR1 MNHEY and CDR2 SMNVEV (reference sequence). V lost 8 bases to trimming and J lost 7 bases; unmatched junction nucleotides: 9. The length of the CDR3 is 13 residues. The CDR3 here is CASGLNRGLEQYF. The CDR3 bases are TGTGCCAGCGGACTGAACAGGGGGCTTGAGCAGTACTTC.

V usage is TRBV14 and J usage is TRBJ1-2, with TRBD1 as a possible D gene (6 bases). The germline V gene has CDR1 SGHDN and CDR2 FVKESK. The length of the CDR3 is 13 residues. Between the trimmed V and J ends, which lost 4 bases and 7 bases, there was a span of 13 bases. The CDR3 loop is CASSPRGAFGYTF. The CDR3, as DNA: TGTGCCAGCAGCCCCAGGGGCGCTTTTGGCTACACCTTC.

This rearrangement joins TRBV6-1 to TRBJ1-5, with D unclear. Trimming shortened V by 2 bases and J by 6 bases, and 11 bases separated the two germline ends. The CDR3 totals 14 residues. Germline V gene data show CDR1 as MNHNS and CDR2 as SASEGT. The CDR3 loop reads CASSEWGAGQPQHF. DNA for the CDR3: TGTGCCAGCAGTGAATGGGGAGCGGGTCAGCCCCAGCATTTT.

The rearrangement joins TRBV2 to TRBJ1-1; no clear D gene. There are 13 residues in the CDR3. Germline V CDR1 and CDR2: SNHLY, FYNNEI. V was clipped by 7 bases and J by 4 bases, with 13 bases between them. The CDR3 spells CASNEGEVTEAFF. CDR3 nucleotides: TGTGCCAGCAATGAGGGAGAGGTCACTGAAGCTTTCTTT.

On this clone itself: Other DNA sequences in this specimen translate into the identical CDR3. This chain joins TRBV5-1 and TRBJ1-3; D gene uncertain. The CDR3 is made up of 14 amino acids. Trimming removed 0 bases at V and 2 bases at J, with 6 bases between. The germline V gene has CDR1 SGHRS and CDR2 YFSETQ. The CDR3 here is CASSLAGAGNTIYF. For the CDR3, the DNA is TGCGCCAGCAGCTTGGCCGGGGCTGGAAACACCATATATTTT.

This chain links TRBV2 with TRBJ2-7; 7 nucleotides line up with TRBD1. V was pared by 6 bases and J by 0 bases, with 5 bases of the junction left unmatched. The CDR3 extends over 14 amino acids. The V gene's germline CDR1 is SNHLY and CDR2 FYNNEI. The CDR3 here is CASRQRDSSYEQYF. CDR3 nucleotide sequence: TGTGCCAGCAGACAAAGGGACAGCTCCTACGAGCAGTACTTC. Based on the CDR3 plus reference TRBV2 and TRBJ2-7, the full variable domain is EPEVTQTPSHQVTQMGQEVILRCVPISNHLYFYWYRQILGQKVEFLVSFYNNEISEKSEIFDDQFSVERPDGSNFTLKIRSTKLEDSAMYFCASRQRDSSYEQYFGPGTRLTVT.

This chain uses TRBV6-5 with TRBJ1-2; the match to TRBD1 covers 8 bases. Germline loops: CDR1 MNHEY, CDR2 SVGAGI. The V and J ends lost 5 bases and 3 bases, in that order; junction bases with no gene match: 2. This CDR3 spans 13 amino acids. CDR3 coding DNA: TGTGCCAGCAGTACGGACAGGGACTATGGCTACACCTTC. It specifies CASSTDRDYGYTF.

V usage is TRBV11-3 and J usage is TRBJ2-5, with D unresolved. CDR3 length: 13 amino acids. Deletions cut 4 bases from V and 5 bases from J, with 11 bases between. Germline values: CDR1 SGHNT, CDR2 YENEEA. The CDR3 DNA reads TGTGCCAGCAGCTCCCATCTCGGGGAGACCCAGTACTTC. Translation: CASSSHLGETQYF.

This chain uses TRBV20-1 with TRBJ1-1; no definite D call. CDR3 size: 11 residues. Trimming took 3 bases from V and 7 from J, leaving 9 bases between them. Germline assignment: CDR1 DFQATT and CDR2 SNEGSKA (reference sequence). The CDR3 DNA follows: TGCAGTGCTAGTAATGGCCTTGAAGCTTTCTTT. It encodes CSASNGLEAFF.

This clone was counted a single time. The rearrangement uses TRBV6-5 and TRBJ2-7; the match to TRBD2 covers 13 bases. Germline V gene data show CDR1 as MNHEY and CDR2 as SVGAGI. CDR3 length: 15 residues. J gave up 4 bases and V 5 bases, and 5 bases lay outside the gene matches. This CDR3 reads CASSRLAGGEYEQYF. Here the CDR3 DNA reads TGTGCCAGCAGTAGACTAGCGGGAGGAGAATACGAGCAGTACTTC.

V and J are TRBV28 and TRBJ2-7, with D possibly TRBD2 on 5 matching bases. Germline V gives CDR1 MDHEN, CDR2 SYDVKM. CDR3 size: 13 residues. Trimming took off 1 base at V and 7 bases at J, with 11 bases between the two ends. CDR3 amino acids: CASSLSRGSEQYF. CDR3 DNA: TGTGCCAGCAGTTTATCCCGAGGGAGTGAGCAGTACTTC.

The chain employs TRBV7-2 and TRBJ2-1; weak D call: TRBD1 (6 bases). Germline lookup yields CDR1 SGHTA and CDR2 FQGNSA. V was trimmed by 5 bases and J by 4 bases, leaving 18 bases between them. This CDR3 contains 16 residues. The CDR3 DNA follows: TGTGCCAGCAGCGTAAGGGGGACCCTCGGGTACAATGAGCAGTTCTTC. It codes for CASSVRGTLGYNEQFF.

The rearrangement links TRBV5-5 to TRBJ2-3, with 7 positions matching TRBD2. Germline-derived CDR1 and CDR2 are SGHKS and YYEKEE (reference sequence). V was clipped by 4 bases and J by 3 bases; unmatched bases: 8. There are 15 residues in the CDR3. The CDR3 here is CASSVLAVETDTQYF. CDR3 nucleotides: TGTGCCAGCAGCGTGCTAGCGGTGGAGACAGATACGCAGTATTTT. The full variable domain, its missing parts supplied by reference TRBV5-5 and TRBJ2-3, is DAGVTQSPTHLIKTRGQQVTLRCSPISGHKSVSWYQQVLGQGPQFIFQYYEKEERGRGNFPDRFSARQFPNYSSELNVNALLLGDSALYLCASSVLAVETDTQYFGPGTRLTVL.

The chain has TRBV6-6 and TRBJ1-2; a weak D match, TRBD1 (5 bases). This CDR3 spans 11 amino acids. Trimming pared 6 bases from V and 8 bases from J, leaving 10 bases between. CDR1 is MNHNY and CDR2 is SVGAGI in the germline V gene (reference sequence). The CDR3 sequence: CASRSGLGYTF. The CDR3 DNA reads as TGTGCCAGCAGGTCAGGGTTAGGCTACACCTTC.